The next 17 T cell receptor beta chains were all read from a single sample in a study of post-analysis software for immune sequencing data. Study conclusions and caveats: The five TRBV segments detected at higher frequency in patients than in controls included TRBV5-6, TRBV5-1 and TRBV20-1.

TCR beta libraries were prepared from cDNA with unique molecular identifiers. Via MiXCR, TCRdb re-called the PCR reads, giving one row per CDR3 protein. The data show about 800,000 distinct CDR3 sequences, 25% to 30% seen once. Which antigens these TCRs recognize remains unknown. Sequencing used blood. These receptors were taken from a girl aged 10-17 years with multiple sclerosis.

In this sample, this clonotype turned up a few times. This chain's CDR3 is CASSPPGPNYGYTF. CDR3 in DNA: TGTGCCAGCAGTCCCCCCGGCCCTAACTATGGCTACACCTTC. This sequence joins TRBV12-3 or TRBV12-4 and TRBJ1-2, with D uncertain. The V and J ends lost 5 bases and 0 bases respectively, with 10 bases between them. The CDR3 covers 14 residues.

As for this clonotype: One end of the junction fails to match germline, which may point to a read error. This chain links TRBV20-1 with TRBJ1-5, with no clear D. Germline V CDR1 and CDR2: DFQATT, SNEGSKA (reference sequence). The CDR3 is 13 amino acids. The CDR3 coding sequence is TGCAGTGCTAAGACCCTAGACGGCCAGCCCCGGCATTTT. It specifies CSAKTLDGQPRHF.

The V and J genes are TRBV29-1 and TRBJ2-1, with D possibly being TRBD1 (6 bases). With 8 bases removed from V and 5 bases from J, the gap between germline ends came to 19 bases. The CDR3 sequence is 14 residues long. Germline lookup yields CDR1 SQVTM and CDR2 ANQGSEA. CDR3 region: CSSLGDTWDNEQFF. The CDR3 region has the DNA TGCAGCTCCTTGGGGGACACATGGGACAATGAGCAGTTCTTC.

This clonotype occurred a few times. The CDR3 sequence: CASSRSGQGLADLSYNEQYF. The CDR3 DNA reads TGTGCCAGCAGCCGATCAGGACAGGGGTTAGCAGACCTCTCCTACAATGAGCAGTACTTC. This chain joins TRBV12-3 or TRBV12-4 and TRBJ2-1; 9 bases are a match to TRBD1. TRBJ2-7 explains the end of the DNA better; the J call may be wrong. This CDR3 comprises 20 residues.

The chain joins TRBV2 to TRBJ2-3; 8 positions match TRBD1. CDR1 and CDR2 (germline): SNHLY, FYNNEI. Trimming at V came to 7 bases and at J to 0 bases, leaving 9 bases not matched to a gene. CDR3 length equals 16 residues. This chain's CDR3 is CASNLGQGPSTDTQYF. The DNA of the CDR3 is TGTGCCAGCAACCTCGGACAGGGCCCTAGCACAGATACGCAGTATTTT.

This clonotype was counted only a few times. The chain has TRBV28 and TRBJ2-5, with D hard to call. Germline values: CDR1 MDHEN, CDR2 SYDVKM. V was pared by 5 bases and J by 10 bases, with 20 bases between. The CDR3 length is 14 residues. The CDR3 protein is CASSQSGRIPDQYF. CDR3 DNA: TGTGCCAGCAGTCAGAGTGGACGGATCCCTGACCAGTACTTC.

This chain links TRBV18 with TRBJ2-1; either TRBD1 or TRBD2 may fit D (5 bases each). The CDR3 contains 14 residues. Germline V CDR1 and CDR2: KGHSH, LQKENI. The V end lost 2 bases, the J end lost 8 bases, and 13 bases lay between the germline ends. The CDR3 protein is CASSPYGDRDEQFF. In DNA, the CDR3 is TGTGCCAGCTCACCATACGGGGACCGGGATGAGCAGTTCTTC.

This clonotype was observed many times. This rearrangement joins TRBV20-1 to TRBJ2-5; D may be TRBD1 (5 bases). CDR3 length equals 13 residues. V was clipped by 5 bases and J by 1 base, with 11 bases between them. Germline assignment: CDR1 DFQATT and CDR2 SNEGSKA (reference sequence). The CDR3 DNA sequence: TGCAGTGCTCGAGCAGGGTTCCAAGAGACCCAGTACTTC. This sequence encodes CSARAGFQETQYF.

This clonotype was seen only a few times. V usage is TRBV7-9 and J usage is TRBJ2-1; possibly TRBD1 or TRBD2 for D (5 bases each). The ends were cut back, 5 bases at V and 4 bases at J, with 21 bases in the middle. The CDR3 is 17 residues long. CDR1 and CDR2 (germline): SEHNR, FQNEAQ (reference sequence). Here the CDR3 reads CASSLPRDPREYNEQFF. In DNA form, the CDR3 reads TGTGCCAGCAGCCTCCCTCGGGACCCCAGGGAATACAATGAGCAGTTCTTC. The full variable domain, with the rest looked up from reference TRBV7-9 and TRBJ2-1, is DTGVSQNPRHKITKRGQNVTFRCDPISEHNRLYWYRQTLGQGPEFLTYFQNEAQLEKSRLLSDRFSAERPKGSFSTLEIQRTEQGDSAMYLCASSLPRDPREYNEQFFGPGTRLTVL.

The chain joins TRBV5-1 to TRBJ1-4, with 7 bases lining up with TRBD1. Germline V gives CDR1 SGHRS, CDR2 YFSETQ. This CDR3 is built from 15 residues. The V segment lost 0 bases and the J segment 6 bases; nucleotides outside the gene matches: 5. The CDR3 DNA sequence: TGCGCCAGCAGCTTGGCGGGGACAGCTGATGAAAAACTGTTTTTT. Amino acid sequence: CASSLAGTADEKLFF.

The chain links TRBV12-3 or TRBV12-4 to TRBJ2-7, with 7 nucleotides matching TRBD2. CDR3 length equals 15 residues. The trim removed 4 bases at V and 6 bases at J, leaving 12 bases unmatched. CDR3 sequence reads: CASSYDRGGDREQYF. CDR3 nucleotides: TGTGCCAGCAGTTACGACCGGGGAGGGGACCGCGAGCAGTACTTC.

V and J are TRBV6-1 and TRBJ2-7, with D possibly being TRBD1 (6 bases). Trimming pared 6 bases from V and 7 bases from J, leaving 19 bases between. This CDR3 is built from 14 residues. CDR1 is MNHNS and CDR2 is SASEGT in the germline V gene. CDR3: CASSRPGTTREQYF. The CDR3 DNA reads TGTGCCAGCAGCCGCCCCGGGACAACCAGGGAGCAGTACTTC.

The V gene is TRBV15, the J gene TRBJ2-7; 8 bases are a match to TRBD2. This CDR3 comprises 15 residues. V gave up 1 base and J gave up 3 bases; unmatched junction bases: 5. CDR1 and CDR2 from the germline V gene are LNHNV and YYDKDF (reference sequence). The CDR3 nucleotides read TGTGCCACCAGCAGAGTGGGACTAGGGGACTACGAGCAGTACTTC. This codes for CATSRVGLGDYEQYF.

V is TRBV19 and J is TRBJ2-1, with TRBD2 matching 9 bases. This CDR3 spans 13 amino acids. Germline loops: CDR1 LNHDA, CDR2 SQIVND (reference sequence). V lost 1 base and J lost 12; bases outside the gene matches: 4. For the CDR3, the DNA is TGTGCCAGTAGTATAGCCCCAGCGGGAGGGCAGTTCTTC. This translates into CASSIAPAGGQFF. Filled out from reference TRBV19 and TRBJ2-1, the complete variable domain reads DGGITQSPKYLFRKEGQNVTLSCEQNLNHDAMYWYRQDPGQGLRLIYYSQIVNDFQKGDIAEGYSVSREKKESFPLTVTSAQKNPTAFYLCASSIAPAGGQFFGPGTRLTVL.

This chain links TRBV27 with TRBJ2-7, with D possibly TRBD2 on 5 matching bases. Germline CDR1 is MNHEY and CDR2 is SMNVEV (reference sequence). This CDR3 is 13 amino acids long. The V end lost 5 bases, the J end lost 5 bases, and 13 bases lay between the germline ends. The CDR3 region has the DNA TGTGCCAGCAGTCGGGGAGCTCCCGACGAGCAGTACTTC. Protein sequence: CASSRGAPDEQYF.

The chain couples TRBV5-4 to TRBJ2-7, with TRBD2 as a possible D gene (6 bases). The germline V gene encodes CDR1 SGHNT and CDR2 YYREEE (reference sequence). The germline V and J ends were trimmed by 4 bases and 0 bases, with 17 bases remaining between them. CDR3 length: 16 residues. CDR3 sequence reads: CASSRRTGLSSYEQYF. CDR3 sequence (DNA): TGTGCCAGCAGCCGCCGTACGGGACTGAGCTCCTACGAGCAGTACTTC.

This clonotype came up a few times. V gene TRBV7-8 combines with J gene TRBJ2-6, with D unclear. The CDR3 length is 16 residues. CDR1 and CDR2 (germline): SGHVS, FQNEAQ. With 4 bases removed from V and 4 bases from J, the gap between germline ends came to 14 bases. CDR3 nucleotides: TGTGCCAGCAGCTCCCATGGGTTTGCGGGGGCCAACGTCCTGACTTTC. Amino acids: CASSSHGFAGANVLTF.